This T cell receptor beta chain was sequenced for a study of T cell responses to AZD1222 COVID-19 vaccine. Points from the study as a whole: Mapped onto spike, vaccine-associated CD4 TCRs spanned it and were dominant at 160-218 and 743-854.

TCRdb keeps only in-frame clones here, not all; method: immunoSEQ multiplex PCR. Here the sample spans approximately 70,000 clones, roughly 80% being singletons. Comments on this clone: Its cognate antigen is unknown.

The clonotype comes from an adult who received the AZD1222 COVID-19 vaccine. This specimen was peripheral blood, taken 28 days after the second AZD1222 dose.

For the CDR3, the DNA is TGTGCCAGCTCACCAAGCGGGGGAGACTATGGCTACACCTTC. Protein sequence: CASSPSGGDYGYTF. The V and J genes are TRBV18 and TRBJ1-2; D perhaps matches TRBD1 (5 bases). CDR1 is KGHSH, CDR2 LQKENI, per germline. Trimming stripped 2 bases from V and 3 bases from J, with 10 bases between. CDR3 length: 14 amino acids.